The present entry profiles one T cell receptor (beta chain) with its context. The antigen is undetermined. Trimming cost V 5 bases and J 0 bases; bases outside gene matches: 4. This CDR3 spans 15 amino acids. CDR1 is MDHEN, CDR2 SYDVKM, per germline. Researchers ran the PCR with 60 Vbeta and 13 Jbeta primers. Clones were sequenced by immunoSEQ multiplex PCR, and TCRdb holds only the in-frame ones, with some missing. This table has some 100,000 clones, 76% appearing once. This entry belongs to a study of cytomegalovirus exposure and HLA in healthy donors. Study in general: Genotyping of 400 or so donors showed that 80% to 85% belonged to the Caucasian-associated ancestry cluster.

Study-level points and caveats: It has been reported that TCR beta sequences accurately predicted the HLA-A and HLA-B alleles of most subjects. Among TCR sequences, most were rare, though some public TCRs appeared in many donors. In a later analysis, TCR beta V- and J-gene trimming showed a link to a missense DCLRE1C variant.

The chain couples TRBV28 to TRBJ1-3; 7 nucleotides match TRBD1. Sequencing was performed on PBMCs. This clonotype was obtained from a man aged 45 to 65 in good health and CMV-seropositive. This chain's CDR3 is CASSEGQLSGNTIYF. The CDR3 bases are TGTGCCAGCAGTGAGGGACAGCTCTCTGGAAACACCATATATTTT.